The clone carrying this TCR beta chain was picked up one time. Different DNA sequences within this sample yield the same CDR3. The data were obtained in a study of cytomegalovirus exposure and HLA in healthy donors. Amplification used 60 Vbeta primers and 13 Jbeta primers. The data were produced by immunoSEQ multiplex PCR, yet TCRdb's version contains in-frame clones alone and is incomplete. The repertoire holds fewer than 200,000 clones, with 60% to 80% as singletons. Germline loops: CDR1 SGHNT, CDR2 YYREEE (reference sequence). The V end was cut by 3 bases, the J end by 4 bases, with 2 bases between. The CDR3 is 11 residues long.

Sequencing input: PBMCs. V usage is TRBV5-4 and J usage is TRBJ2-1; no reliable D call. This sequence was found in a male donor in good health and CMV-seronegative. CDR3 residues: CASSSYNEQFF. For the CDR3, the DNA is TGTGCCAGCAGCTCATACAATGAGCAGTTCTTC.